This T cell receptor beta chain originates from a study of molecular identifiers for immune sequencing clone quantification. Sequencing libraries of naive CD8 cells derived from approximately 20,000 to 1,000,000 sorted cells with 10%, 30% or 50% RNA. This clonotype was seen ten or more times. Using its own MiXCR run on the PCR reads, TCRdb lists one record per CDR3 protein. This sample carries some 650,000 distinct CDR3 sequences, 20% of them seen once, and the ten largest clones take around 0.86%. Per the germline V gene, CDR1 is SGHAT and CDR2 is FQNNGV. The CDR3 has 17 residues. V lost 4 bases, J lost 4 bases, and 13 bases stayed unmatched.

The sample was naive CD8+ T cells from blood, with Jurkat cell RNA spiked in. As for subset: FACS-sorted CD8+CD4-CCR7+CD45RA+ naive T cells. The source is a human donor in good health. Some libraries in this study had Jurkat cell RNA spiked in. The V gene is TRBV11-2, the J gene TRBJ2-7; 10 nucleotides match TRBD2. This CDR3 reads CASSSPLASGRLYEQYF. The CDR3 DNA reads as TGTGCCAGCAGCTCCCCTCTTGCTAGCGGGAGACTGTACGAGCAGTACTTC. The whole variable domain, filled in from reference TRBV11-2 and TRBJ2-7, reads EAGVAQSPRYKIIEKRQSVAFWCNPISGHATLYWYQQILGQGPKLLIQFQNNGVVDDSQLPKDRFSAERLKGVDSTLKIQPAKLEDSAVYLCASSSPLASGRLYEQYFGPGTRLTVT.